This is a list of T cell receptor beta chains from one sample in a study of blood T cell repertoires in COVID-19. TCRdb's copy holds only in-frame clones and misses some; the assay was immunoSEQ multiplex PCR. The table lists approximately 220,000 clones, approximately 88% of them singletons, with roughly 30% in the top ten. Sequenced sample: peripheral blood. The origin of the receptors is a man between 35 and 55 years old with acute or convalescent COVID-19. Each CDR3 is given with its conserved first and last residue. The order of the fields is clone size, J gene, V gene, D gene, CDR3 protein, CDR3 DNA. The D gene is left open where the match is weak. A clone size is listed for some rows: how often the clone was seen (once, few, many), or a class if it is expanded.

size: once; J: TRBJ1-2; V: TRBV15; D: TRBD1; CDR3: CATSREPGQGSYYGYTF; DNA: TGTGCCACCAGCAGAGAACCGGGACAGGGGAGTTACTATGGCTACACCTTC
size: NA; J: TRBJ2-5; V: TRBV7-9; D: TRBD2; CDR3: CASSLSGSETQYF; DNA: TGTGCCAGCAGCTTAAGCGGGAGTGAGACCCAGTACTTC
size: NA; J: TRBJ1-2; V: TRBV6-2/TRBV6-3; D: NA; CDR3: CASSSDLTQGAGYTF; DNA: TGTGCCAGCAGCTCAGATTTGACACAGGGTGCTGGCTACACCTTC
size: NA; J: TRBJ1-1; V: TRBV18; D: NA; CDR3: CASSPTGRNTEAFF; DNA: TGTGCCAGCTCACCAACAGGGAGAAACACTGAAGCTTTCTTT
size: NA; J: TRBJ1-2; V: TRBV9; D: NA; CDR3: CASSVGEGFYGYTF; DNA: TGTGCCAGCAGCGTAGGGGAGGGATTTTATGGCTACACCTTC
size: NA; J: TRBJ2-7; V: TRBV7-9; D: TRBD2; CDR3: CASSLERAGSYEQYF; DNA: TGTGCCAGCAGCTTAGAGAGAGCGGGATCCTACGAGCAGTACTTC
size: NA; J: TRBJ2-3; V: TRBV11-2; D: NA; CDR3: CASSNVRAPGDTQYF; DNA: TGTGCCAGCAGCAACGTCAGGGCCCCAGGGGATACGCAGTATTTT
size: NA; J: TRBJ2-2; V: TRBV19; D: NA; CDR3: CASNNPGTSFTGELFF; DNA: TGTGCCAGTAATAACCCCGGGACATCGTTCACCGGGGAGCTGTTTTTT
size: NA; J: TRBJ1-2; V: TRBV5-5; D: TRBD1; CDR3: CASSLENSKGAYGYTF; DNA: TGTGCCAGCAGCTTGGAAAATTCGAAGGGGGCGTATGGCTACACCTTC
size: NA; J: TRBJ1-1; V: TRBV3-1/TRBV3-2; D: NA; CDR3: CASSHRAAIPNTEAFF; DNA: TGTGCCAGCAGTCACCGAGCGGCCATACCGAACACTGAAGCTTTCTTT
size: NA; J: TRBJ1-6; V: TRBV7-2; D: NA; CDR3: CASILNPGDSPLHF; DNA: TGTGCCAGCATCCTGAACCCAGGGGATTCACCCCTCCACTTT
size: NA; J: TRBJ2-5; V: TRBV19; D: NA; CDR3: CASSIQASETQYF; DNA: TGTGCCAGTAGTATACAGGCGTCAGAGACCCAGTACTTC
size: once; J: TRBJ2-4; V: TRBV19; D: NA; CDR3: CASSTAGEGDWDIQYF; DNA: TGTGCCAGTAGTACCGCGGGGGAGGGGGATTGGGACATTCAGTACTTC
size: NA; J: TRBJ1-4; V: TRBV19; D: TRBD1; CDR3: CASSIPPRQGYATNEKLFF; DNA: TGTGCCAGTAGTATCCCACCCAGACAGGGATATGCAACTAATGAAAAACTGTTTTTT
size: few; J: TRBJ1-1; V: TRBV29-1; D: TRBD1; CDR3: CSVGDRANTEAFF; DNA: TGCAGCGTTGGGGACAGGGCGAACACTGAAGCTTTCTTT
size: once; J: TRBJ2-1; V: TRBV3-1/TRBV3-2; D: TRBD2; CDR3: CASSQATSGSNEQFF; DNA: TGTGCCAGCAGCCAAGCGACTAGCGGGAGTAATGAGCAGTTCTTC
size: NA; J: TRBJ2-7; V: TRBV6-2/TRBV6-3; D: TRBD2; CDR3: CASSPWTSGRDEQYF; DNA: TGTGCCAGCAGCCCCTGGACTAGCGGGAGGGACGAGCAGTACTTC
size: NA; J: TRBJ2-1; V: TRBV5-1; D: NA; CDR3: CASSPKTVHNEQFF; DNA: TGCGCCAGCAGCCCGAAGACAGTGCACAATGAGCAGTTCTTC